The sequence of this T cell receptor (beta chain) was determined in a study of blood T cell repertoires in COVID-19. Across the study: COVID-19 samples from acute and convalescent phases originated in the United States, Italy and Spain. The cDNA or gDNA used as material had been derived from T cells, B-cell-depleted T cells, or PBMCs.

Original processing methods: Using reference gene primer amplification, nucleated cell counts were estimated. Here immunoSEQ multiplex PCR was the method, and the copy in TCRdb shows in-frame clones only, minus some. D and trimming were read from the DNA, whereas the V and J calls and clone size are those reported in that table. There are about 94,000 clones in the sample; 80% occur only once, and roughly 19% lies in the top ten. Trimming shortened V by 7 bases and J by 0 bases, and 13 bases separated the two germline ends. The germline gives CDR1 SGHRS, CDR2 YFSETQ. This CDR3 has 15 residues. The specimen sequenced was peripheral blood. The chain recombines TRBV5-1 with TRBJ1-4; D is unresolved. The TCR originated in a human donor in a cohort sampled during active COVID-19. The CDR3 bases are TGCGCCAGCTCGCGTTCGATTTCAACTAATGAAAAACTGTTTTTT. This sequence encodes CASSRSISTNEKLFF.